These 25 T cell receptor beta chains originate from one sample sequenced in a study of T-cell memory formation after mild COVID-19. TCRdb passed the 5' RACE reads through MiXCR, listing each CDR3 protein once. This table has under 150,000 distinct CDR3 sequences, 20% to 25% appearing once. The sequenced material came from PBMCs or a T cell subset sorted from them (not recorded which). These TCRs come from a man aged 18 to 35 who had mild COVID-19 (a few samples of this study predate the infection). Cell type and time point are not known.

The V call is TRBV7-2, the J call TRBJ1-1; D not certain. Trimming took 0 bases from V and 7 from J, leaving 15 bases between them. The CDR3 has 15 amino acids. Germline V CDR1 and CDR2: SGHTA, FQGNSA. The CDR3 nucleotides read TGTGCCAGCAGCTTAGCCGTGGGTGGGTCGGGTGAAGCTTTCTTT. It codes for CASSLAVGGSGEAFF.

V gene TRBV3-1 combines with J gene TRBJ2-5, with D unresolved. Trimming pared 1 base from V and 1 base from J, leaving 10 bases between. This CDR3 region has 15 residues. Germline assignment: CDR1 LGHDT and CDR2 YNNKEL (reference sequence). The CDR3 bases are TGTGCCAGCAGCCAAGGGTCAGGTACCCAAGAGACCCAGTACTTC. Its protein product is CASSQGSGTQETQYF.

This clonotype occurred a few times. The J gene is TRBJ2-1, the V gene TRBV28; D ambiguous. CDR1 is MDHEN, CDR2 SYDVKM, per germline. V lost 6 bases, J lost 4 bases, and 4 bases lay in between. The CDR3 extends over 11 amino acids. DNA for the CDR3: TGTGCCAGCAGGATTTACAATGAGCAGTTCTTC. It translates to CASRIYNEQFF.

This clonotype was observed a few times. In nucleotides, the CDR3 is TGTGCCAGCAGCCCTCCGGGACAGGGGAGGTATGAGCAGTTCTTC. It yields the protein CASSPPGQGRYEQFF. The chain recombines TRBV28 with TRBJ2-1; 10 bases match TRBD1. Germline CDR1 is MDHEN and CDR2 is SYDVKM. J was trimmed by 8 bases and V by 6 bases; bases with no gene match: 10. CDR3 length equals 15 residues. The full variable domain, its missing parts supplied by reference TRBV28 and TRBJ2-1, is DVKVTQSSRYLVKRTGEKVFLECVQDMDHENMFWYRQDPGLGLRLIYFSYDVKMKEKGDIPEGYSVSREKKERFSLILESASTNQTSMYLCASSPPGQGRYEQFFGPGTRLTVL.

This clonotype turned up a few times. The chain combines TRBV4-1 with TRBJ2-1, with 10 positions matching TRBD2. Germline CDR1 and CDR2: MGHRA and YSYEKL. Trimming cost V 3 bases and J 5 bases; bases outside gene matches: 13. This CDR3 has 18 amino acids. CDR3 sequence: CASSQEPGAGGPNNEQFF. In nucleotides, the CDR3 is TGCGCCAGCAGCCAGGAGCCCGGAGCGGGGGGGCCTAACAATGAGCAGTTCTTC.

V usage is TRBV13 and J usage is TRBJ1-1; the D is unclear. The CDR3 is made up of 12 amino acids. The germline CDR1 and CDR2 sequences are PRHDT and FYEKMQ (reference sequence). V was shortened by 2 bases and J by 8 bases, with 9 bases between the two germline ends. The CDR3 bases are TGTGCCAGCAGCTTAATCGAGAACGAAGCTTTCTTT. It is translated as CASSLIENEAFF. The full variable domain, in which reference TRBV13 and TRBJ1-1 provide the parts outside the CDR3, is AAGVIQSPRHLIKEKRETATLKCYPIPRHDTVYWYQQGPGQDPQFLISFYEKMQSDKGSIPDRFSAQQFSDYHSELNMSSLELGDSALYFCASSLIENEAFFGQGTRLTVV.

This clonotype was counted between two and nine times. The rearrangement joins TRBV29-1 to TRBJ1-2; 8 bases fit TRBD1. CDR1 is SQVTM and CDR2 is ANQGSEA in the germline V gene. CDR3 size: 14 residues. The V gene end was trimmed by 6 bases and the J gene end by 3 bases; junction bases not matched to a gene: 9. As DNA, the CDR3 is TGCAGCGTAATCGACAGGGGAGAGGACTATGGCTACACCTTC. Its protein is CSVIDRGEDYGYTF.

The chain combines TRBV4-1 with TRBJ1-2, with 7 bases fitting TRBD1. V dropped 1 base and J dropped 7; count of bases not matched to a gene: 6. Per germline, CDR1 MGHRA and CDR2 YSYEKL. There are 14 residues in the CDR3. The CDR3 DNA sequence: TGCGCCAGCAGCCAAGGACAGGGAACGTCTGGCTACACCTTC. This encodes CASSQGQGTSGYTF.

In this sample, this clonotype turned up a few times. V is TRBV5-1 and J is TRBJ2-1, with 8 bases aligning to TRBD1. Germline V gives CDR1 SGHRS, CDR2 YFSETQ. Trimming removed 0 bases from V and 0 bases from J; junction bases left unmatched: 5. The CDR3 has 17 residues. The CDR3 loop is CASSLAHGQGSYNEQFF. The CDR3 DNA is TGCGCCAGCAGCTTGGCCCACGGACAGGGCTCCTACAATGAGCAGTTCTTC. Full variable domain (rest looked up from reference TRBV5-1 and TRBJ2-1): KAGVTQTPRYLIKTRGQQVTLSCSPISGHRSVSWYQQTPGQGLQFLFEYFSETQRNKGNFPGRFSGRQFSNSRSEMNVSTLELGDSALYLCASSLAHGQGSYNEQFFGPGTRLTVL.

The V call is TRBV7-9, the J call TRBJ2-3; D tentatively fits TRBD1 or TRBD2 (5 bases each). V lost 5 bases and J 4 bases, leaving 16 bases between the germline ends. Germline CDR1 is SEHNR and CDR2 is FQNEAQ (reference sequence). The CDR3 spans 15 residues. The CDR3 coding sequence is TGTGCCAGCAGCAGGGGTCCCGCGGGCCCAGATACGCAGTATTTT. Protein product: CASSRGPAGPDTQYF.

The chain links TRBV7-3 to TRBJ2-3, with D maybe TRBD2 (6 bases). This CDR3 has 14 residues. Looked up from germline, CDR1 is SGHTA and CDR2 is FQGTGA. V dropped 4 bases and J dropped 2 bases, with 10 bases sitting between them. The DNA of the CDR3 is TGTGCCAGCAGCTGGCGGGGCGACACAGATACGCAGTATTTT. It specifies CASSWRGDTDTQYF.

CDR3 sequence: CASVGGASSYNEQFF. The CDR3, as DNA: TGTGCCAGCGTGGGGGGGGCGAGCTCCTACAATGAGCAGTTCTTC. This chain connects TRBV11-2 to TRBJ2-1; a possible D gene is TRBD2 (7 bases). V lost 8 bases to trimming and J lost 0 bases, with 14 bases between them. This CDR3 has 15 residues. The germline V gene has CDR1 SGHAT and CDR2 FQNNGV.

The CDR3 DNA is TGTGCCAGCAGTCTCTCCTTGGGACGGACTTACGAGCAGTACTTC. Translating gives CASSLSLGRTYEQYF. The genes are TRBV27 and TRBJ2-7; D is perhaps TRBD1 or TRBD2 (5 bases each). V was trimmed by 5 bases and J by 4 bases, leaving 18 bases between them. This CDR3 has 15 amino acids. The V gene's germline CDR1 is MNHEY and CDR2 SMNVEV (reference sequence).

In its sample, this clonotype was seen a few times. The J gene is TRBJ2-3, the V gene TRBV14; 8 nucleotides match TRBD2. This CDR3 region has 18 residues. J lost 5 bases, V lost 1 base, and 14 bases had no gene match. Germline V gives CDR1 SGHDN, CDR2 FVKESK. The CDR3 DNA reads TGTGCCAGCAGCCAAGCCGCGCTAGCGGGCGCCAGAGGAGATACGCAGTATTTT. The encoded protein is CASSQAALAGARGDTQYF.

The chain uses TRBV7-9 and TRBJ2-2; possibly TRBD1 for D (6 bases). CDR1 is SEHNR and CDR2 is FQNEAQ in the germline V gene (reference sequence). Trimming removed 5 bases at V and 7 bases at J, with 11 bases between. This CDR3 is built from 13 residues. The CDR3 spells CASSRPRGGELFF. The CDR3 region has the DNA TGTGCCAGCAGCCGTCCCAGGGGCGGGGAGCTGTTTTTT. The whole variable domain, filled in from reference TRBV7-9 and TRBJ2-2, reads DTGVSQNPRHKITKRGQNVTFRCDPISEHNRLYWYRQTLGQGPEFLTYFQNEAQLEKSRLLSDRFSAERPKGSFSTLEIQRTEQGDSAMYLCASSRPRGGELFFGEGSRLTVL.

In this sample, this clonotype turned up a few times. J is TRBJ1-1 and V is TRBV4-1; D unclear. Germline-derived CDR1 and CDR2 are MGHRA and YSYEKL. V was cut by 0 bases and J by 3 bases, with 11 bases left in between. The CDR3 extends over 15 amino acids. CDR3 in amino acids: CASSQDQAEHTEAFF. The CDR3 region has the DNA TGCGCCAGCAGCCAAGATCAAGCTGAACACACTGAAGCTTTCTTT.

This clonotype appeared a few times. The genes are TRBV6-2 or TRBV6-3 and TRBJ2-1; a possible D gene is TRBD1 (5 bases). V shed 3 bases and J shed 7 bases, with 13 bases lying between them. Germline V CDR1 and CDR2: MNHEY, SVGEGT. The CDR3 totals 14 residues. This chain's CDR3 is CASSYAGMGNEQFF. The DNA of the CDR3 is TGTGCCAGCAGTTATGCAGGGATGGGGAATGAGCAGTTCTTC.

This clonotype was observed at least ten times. The V call is TRBV5-6, the J call TRBJ2-7; no firm D call. CDR3 length: 15 residues. Germline V gives CDR1 SGHDT, CDR2 YYEEEE. V was clipped by 6 bases and J by 3 bases, with 19 bases between them. The CDR3 DNA follows: TGTGCCAGCACCCAGACCAACCTCAGGTTCTACGAGCAGTACGTC. Translated, it gives CASTQTNLRFYEQYV.

The sample holds a few counts of this clonotype. The chain has TRBV4-3 and TRBJ2-7; a possible D gene is TRBD2 (6 bases). From germline, CDR1 is LGHNA and CDR2 YSLEER. The CDR3 has 18 amino acids. V was pared by 0 bases and J by 4 bases, with 22 bases between. CDR3 protein: CASSQDLGLAGRTYEQYF. CDR3 nucleotide sequence: TGCGCCAGCAGCCAAGATCTGGGCTTGGCGGGGCGAACTTACGAGCAGTACTTC.

This clonotype was seen a few times. V gene TRBV4-3 combines with J gene TRBJ1-1; 7 bases agree with TRBD1. Germline CDR1 LGHNA, CDR2 YSLEER. With 0 bases clipped from V and 5 bases from J, the junction kept 9 bases outside the gene matches. There are 16 residues in the CDR3. The DNA for the CDR3 is TGCGCCAGCAGCCAAGATAAGACAGGGAGAGGGACTGAAGCTTTCTTT. Amino acid sequence: CASSQDKTGRGTEAFF.

V is TRBV20-1 and J is TRBJ1-4; D is unresolved. V gave up 0 bases and J gave up 2 bases, with 7 bases separating them. The CDR3 is 14 amino acids. Germline-derived CDR1 and CDR2 are DFQATT and SNEGSKA (reference sequence). The CDR3 loop reads CSARDRQTNEKLFF. DNA for the CDR3: TGCAGTGCTAGAGATCGCCAGACTAATGAAAAACTGTTTTTT.

This clonotype was observed at least ten times. The chain recombines TRBV5-1 with TRBJ1-1, with D possibly TRBD1 on 6 matching bases. V lost 0 bases and J lost 0, with 15 bases in between. CDR3 length: 17 amino acids. Germline-derived CDR1 and CDR2 are SGHRS and YFSETQ. The CDR3 DNA is TGCGCCAGCAGCTTGGCCAGGGGTTACAGGATGAACACTGAAGCTTTCTTT. Protein sequence: CASSLARGYRMNTEAFF.

V usage is TRBV19 and J usage is TRBJ1-2; 7 bases are a match to TRBD1. The germline gives CDR1 LNHDA, CDR2 SQIVND (reference sequence). V shed 5 bases, J shed 0 bases, and the junction held 6 bases outside the gene matches. The CDR3 is made up of 15 amino acids. In DNA form, the CDR3 reads TGTGCCAGTAGTTGGACAGGACGATCTAACTATGGCTACACCTTC. Translating gives CASSWTGRSNYGYTF.

The V gene is TRBV5-1, the J gene TRBJ1-4; D gene uncertain. The germline V gene has CDR1 SGHRS and CDR2 YFSETQ. The V and J ends lost 5 bases and 5 bases respectively, with 16 bases between them. There are 15 residues in the CDR3. CDR3 nucleotide sequence: TGCGCCAGCAGTGCCACGGGAGGGAAGAATGAAAAACTGTTTTTT. Translation gives CASSATGGKNEKLFF.

This clonotype has a handful of counts. This chain connects TRBV7-2 to TRBJ1-3, with a tentative D call TRBD1 (6 bases). The CDR3 covers 16 residues. Germline V CDR1 and CDR2: SGHTA, FQGNSA. Trimming took off 5 bases at V and 0 bases at J, with 14 bases between the two ends. CDR3 DNA: TGTGCCAGCAGCGCCCTCGACAGGATCTCTGGAAACACCATATATTTT. Its translation is CASSALDRISGNTIYF.